The clone carrying this TCR beta chain was recorded many times. Each donor gave about 9.3 milliliters of peripheral blood. The authors ran a second PCR of about 7 to 12 cycles using a sample-barcoded 5' primer and a J-beta primer mix. One entry per CDR3 protein results from TCRdb running MiXCR on the 5' RACE reads. The sample lists approximately 760,000 distinct CDR3 sequences, about 25% seen once, with just under 9.5% in the top ten. This CDR3 has 14 amino acids. Germline-derived CDR1 and CDR2 are SGHRS and YFSETQ. Trimming pared 3 bases from V and 7 bases from J, leaving 11 bases between. This specimen comes from a study of blood T cells in healthy people across ages. The same sample was also studied in work on T cells of mothers and their children.

Material: blood. This receptor was obtained from a boy younger than 18 in good health. The chain couples TRBV5-1 to TRBJ1-6, with D possibly TRBD1 on 6 matching bases. The CDR3 DNA reads TGCGCCAGCAGCTCTGGGGGCTGGAATTCACCCCTCCACTTT. This gives the protein CASSSGGWNSPLHF.